This T cell receptor beta chain is drawn from a study of shared clonotypes between healthy human individuals. On the study more broadly: Those who served as donors were a couple of women and three men between the ages of 18 and 49. General observations from the study: Non-shared clonotypes had lower generation probabilities than those shared by all four donors. Deeper or shallower sequencing was expected to change how clonotypes are shared among donors.

Both subsets, CD45RA+ naive and CD45RA-negative memory, were split from the CD4+ cells. Data came from immunoSEQ multiplex PCR; TCRdb stores just in-frame clones and leaves some out. The sample holds over a million clones, about 77% seen once. The germline gives CDR1 KGHSH, CDR2 LQKENI. The V and J ends lost 3 bases and 8 bases, in that order; junction bases with no gene match: 14. The CDR3 contains 16 residues. On this clone itself: Its specificity is unknown.

The rearrangement joins TRBV18 to TRBJ2-3, with 7 nucleotides matching TRBD2. Sequenced sample: memory CD4+ T cells sorted from blood. Subset of the sample: CD45RA-negative fraction. The TCR comes from a man between 18 and 35 years old in good health. The CDR3 here is CASSPRLAATQVTQYF. CDR3 sequence (DNA): TGTGCCAGCTCACCGCGACTAGCCGCTACCCAGGTTACGCAGTATTTT. Drawing the rest from reference TRBV18 and TRBJ2-3, the complete variable domain is NAGVMQNPRHLVRRRGQEARLRCSPMKGHSHVYWYRQLPEEGLKFMVYLQKENIIDESGMPKERFSAEFPKEGPSILRIQQVVRGDSAAYFCASSPRLAATQVTQYFGPGTRLTVL.